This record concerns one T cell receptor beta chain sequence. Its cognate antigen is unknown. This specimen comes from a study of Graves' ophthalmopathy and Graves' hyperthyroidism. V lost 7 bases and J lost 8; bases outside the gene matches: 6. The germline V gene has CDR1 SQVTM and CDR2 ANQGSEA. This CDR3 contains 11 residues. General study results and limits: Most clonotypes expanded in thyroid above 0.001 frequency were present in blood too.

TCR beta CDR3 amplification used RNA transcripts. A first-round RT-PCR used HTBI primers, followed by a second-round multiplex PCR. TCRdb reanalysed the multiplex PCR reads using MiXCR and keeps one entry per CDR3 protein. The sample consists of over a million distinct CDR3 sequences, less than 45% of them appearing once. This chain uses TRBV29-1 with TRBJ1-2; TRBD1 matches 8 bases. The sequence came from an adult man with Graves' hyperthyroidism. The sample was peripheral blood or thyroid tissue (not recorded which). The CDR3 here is CSDGQGDGYTF. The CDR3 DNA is TGCAGCGACGGACAGGGCGACGGCTACACCTTC.